The sequence of this T cell receptor beta chain was determined in a study of blood T cell repertoires in COVID-19 (dated by TCRdb to 2018 to 2021). Regarding the study in general: Collaborator samples came from the United States, Italy and Spain and covered acute and convalescent phases of COVID-19. The prospective study material was composed of cDNA or gDNA derived from T cells, B-cell-depleted T cells, or PBMCs. The dataset comprised deeply sampled blood TCRbeta repertoires from subjects exposed to, actively infected with, or recovered from COVID-19. Nearly every sample came with metadata listing a de-identified subject ID, COVID-19 status, age in years and sex. Where HLA class I and class II types were available, the types were taken from metadata supplied by the sample provider, not from assay-based typing. The repertoires were made available in a free public database intended to serve as a resource for research on the immune response to SARS-CoV-2. Samples were obtained from the ongoing ImmuneRACE study (first 160 participants) and from 1,200 or so subjects provided by 6 global collaborators.

The immunoSEQ Assay, a bias-controlled multiplex PCR, was used to amplify TCRbeta CDR3 regions from genomic DNA. Regarding the original processing steps: Within the assay, amplification of reference gene primers was used to estimate how many nucleated cells each sample contained. To quantify the absolute abundance of each unique TCRbeta CDR3 rearrangement, sequence reads were collapsed and filtered. For each sample, productive Simpson clonality was calculated as the square root of Simpson's diversity index across productive rearrangements. In its TCRdb copy, this immuneACCESS table keeps in-frame sequences only and misses some clones. Where compared with another copy, unresolved V genes explain less than half of these, and the others have no known cause. That table supplies the V and J calls and clone size; D and trimming were determined from the DNA. The table for this sample lists some 200,000 clones; about 85% of them were counted only once. Clones ranked in the top ten supply roughly 8.2% of the sample.

With respect to this clone: The antigen this receptor binds is unknown. Per-base qualities were not stored, and no clone one base away is much larger.

Each collaborating institution followed its own protocols to collect whole blood in K2EDTA tubes. For TCRbeta analysis, collaborator samples were shipped as frozen whole blood, as isolated PBMCs, or as DNA extracted from either sample type. Beyond this particular receptor, the publication reports: Clinical and demographic metadata were provided uncurated, with the amount varying by source and participant.

Between the V and J ends, shortened by 3 bases and 2 bases respectively, the junction contains 13 bases. Including cysteine and phenylalanine, the CDR3 has 15 amino acids. Only the CDR3 region is kept as DNA, spanning 45 bases read in frame from base 1. Reading the germline V gene gives CDR1 SGHRS and CDR2 YFSETQ. Sequences were obtained from peripheral blood. This sequence uses TRBV5-1 and TRBJ2-3; a tentative D match to TRBD2 spans 5 bases. The TCR was taken from a woman aged 60-75 years with acute or convalescent COVID-19. The CDR3 corresponds to CASSSGILNTDTQYF. The DNA reads as follows: TGCGCCAGCAGCTCGGGAATTCTAAACACAGATACGCAGTATTTT.